This TCR beta chain was found in a study of blood T cell repertoires in COVID-19 (dated by TCRdb to the early 2020s). A note on the overall study: Samples from collaborators originated in the United States, Italy and Spain and spanned both the acute and convalescent phases of COVID-19. The prospective study material was composed of cDNA or gDNA derived from T cells, B-cell-depleted T cells, or PBMCs. The dataset comprised deeply sampled blood TCRbeta repertoires from subjects exposed to, actively infected with, or recovered from COVID-19. A freely available public database, intended as a resource for researchers studying the immune response to SARS-CoV-2, is where the repertoires were released. The samples were drawn from the first 160 participants of the ongoing ImmuneRACE study and from 950 to 1,500 subjects provided by 6 global collaborators. Nearly every sample came with metadata listing a de-identified subject ID, COVID-19 status, age in years and sex. HLA class I and class II types, where available, came from metadata supplied by the sample provider rather than from assay-based typing.

Relative to germline, V is 1 base shorter and J is 7 bases shorter, with 8 bases between their ends. The CDR3 contains 14 residues, cysteine and phenylalanine counted. Only the CDR3 part of the read is kept: 42 bases, read in frame from the first base. CDR1 SGHTA and CDR2 FQGTGA were looked up in the germline V gene. As concerns this clone: No cognate antigen has been identified for it. Within one base of it there is no much larger clone, and no base qualities were kept.

TCRbeta CDR3 regions were amplified from genomic DNA using the immunoSEQ Assay, a bias-controlled multiplex PCR. The original pipeline was this. Within the assay, amplification of reference gene primers was used to estimate how many nucleated cells each sample contained. Sequence reads were collapsed and filtered to measure the absolute abundance of every unique TCRbeta CDR3 rearrangement. For each sample, productive Simpson clonality was calculated as the square root of Simpson's diversity index across productive rearrangements. The table was pulled from immuneACCESS by TCRdb, which kept in-frame rearrangements only. Such tables lose some clones; where checked, under half of the loss comes from unresolved V genes, and the rest has no known cause. D and trimming were read from the DNA, whereas the V and J calls and clone size are those reported in that table. This sample holds hundreds of thousands of clones; about 85% were observed only once. Just under 1% of the sample is in the top ten clones.

Collaborating institutions collected whole blood in K2EDTA tubes following their own protocols. Collaborator samples were shipped for TCRbeta analysis as frozen whole blood, isolated PBMCs, or DNA extracted from either sample type. The paper's findings and limits, for the study overall: The amount of clinical and demographic metadata varied by source and participant and was provided uncurated.

Recombination linked TRBV7-3 to TRBJ1-6, with no confident D gene call. The receptor was isolated from a middle-aged man with acute or convalescent COVID-19. The sequencing input was peripheral blood. The nucleotide sequence reads TGTGCCAGCAGCTTAAAGCCAGGCAATTCACCCCTCCACTTT. It codes for CASSLKPGNSPLHF.